This T cell receptor (beta chain) was observed in a study of cytomegalovirus exposure and HLA in healthy donors. Study-wide findings and caveats: Among the sequence variants, a highly shared cluster was likely an artifact of sequencing.

The length of the CDR3 is 16 residues. V lost 6 bases and J lost 3; bases outside the gene matches: 7. CDR1 SGHRS and CDR2 YFSETQ come from the germline V gene. PCR amplification relied on 60 Vbeta primers (plus 13 Jbeta primers). Produced via immunoSEQ multiplex PCR; TCRdb's table is partial and in-frame only. The sample table sets out around 97,000 clones. Donors had nominal health at sampling but likely had unrecorded immune exposures. About this clone: Its antigen remains unknown.

The chain couples TRBV5-1 to TRBJ2-5; 14 bases match TRBD2. The TCR originated in a man aged 40-49 years in good health and CMV-seronegative. Sequenced: PBMCs. In nucleotides, the CDR3 is TGCGCCAGCACCCGAGGGACTAGCGGGGGCAAAGAGACCCAGTACTTC. Translated: CASTRGTSGGKETQYF.